The clone carrying this TCR beta chain was counted ten times or more. This beta chain turned up in a library designed for alpha chains; as an off-target read, its abundance says little. Germline CDR1 is SNHLY and CDR2 is FYNNEI. V trimming: 4 bases; J trimming: 7 bases; junction bases outside the gene matches: 11. The CDR3 is made up of 16 amino acids. Noted time point: sample taken at primary tumor resection. The authors sequenced whole RNA from tumor, nontumor lung or frozen PBMC without sorting. The donor population consisted of some 70 patients with untreated, early-stage non-small cell lung cancer. This sample was included in a study of spatial heterogeneity in lung cancer. Study-level information: More beta-chain than alpha-chain sequences were consistently detected.

Individual TCR cDNA molecules each bore their own unique molecular identifier. TCRdb independently ran MiXCR on the 5' RACE reads; one entry per CDR3 protein. Here the sample spans around 13,000 distinct CDR3 sequences, approximately 4.8% being singletons. Material: lung tumor tissue, obtained at surgery. The chain joins TRBV2 to TRBJ2-1; 9 bases align to TRBD1. The clonotype comes from a human donor with early-stage non-small cell lung cancer. The CDR3 bases are TGTGCCAGCAGTGGGATTTCAAGGGACAGGGATAATGAGCAGTTCTTC. This codes for CASSGISRDRDNEQFF.